These 18 T cell receptor beta chains came from one sample sequenced in a study of cytomegalovirus exposure and HLA in healthy donors. Produced via immunoSEQ multiplex PCR; TCRdb's table is partial and in-frame only. The profile shows some 320,000 clones, roughly 87% of them singletons. The material sequenced was PBMCs. The receptors were sampled from a woman aged 25 to 39 in good health and CMV-seropositive.

The count of this clone is one. The chain carries TRBV6-4 and TRBJ1-2, with 10 bases identical to TRBD1. The germline V gene has CDR1 MRHNA and CDR2 SNTAGT. With 6 bases clipped from V and 8 bases from J, the junction kept 6 bases outside the gene matches. This CDR3 comprises 13 residues. CDR3 coding DNA: TGTGCCAGCAGGGCCGGGACAGGGGCCGGCTACACCTTC. Protein product: CASRAGTGAGYTF.

The chain employs TRBV27 and TRBJ2-2, with D possibly being TRBD1 (5 bases). Germline lookup yields CDR1 MNHEY and CDR2 SMNVEV (reference sequence). V lost 8 bases and J 5 bases, leaving 18 bases between the germline ends. The CDR3 runs 15 residues. In DNA, the CDR3 is TGTGCCAGCCGTCGTGGGCAGGGCGGAACCGGGGAGCTGTTTTTT. Residues: CASRRGQGGTGELFF.

The rearrangement uses TRBV6-5 and TRBJ1-2; 7 bases align to TRBD1. V shed 5 bases and J 4 bases; nucleotides not matched to a gene: 4. CDR3 length: 13 residues. The germline gives CDR1 MNHEY, CDR2 SVGAGI. The CDR3 region is CASSTTGSYGYTF. CDR3 bases: TGTGCCAGCAGTACGACAGGGTCCTATGGCTACACCTTC.

The rearrangement links TRBV10-3 to TRBJ1-5; no firm D call. V lost 3 bases and J lost 0, with 6 bases in between. Germline values: CDR1 ENHRY, CDR2 SYGVKD. This CDR3 has 14 amino acids. The CDR3 reads CAISDPISNQPQHF. The DNA of the CDR3 is TGTGCCATCAGTGACCCGATTAGCAATCAGCCCCAGCATTTT.

This clone showed up just a few times. CDR3 DNA sequence: TGTGCCTGGTCCGTGTTAGGGGCCCATGAAAAACTGTTTTTT. Protein product: CAWSVLGAHEKLFF. V is TRBV30 and J is TRBJ1-4; TRBD1 might be the D (5 bases). Trimming took 5 bases from V and 6 from J, leaving 16 bases between them. The CDR3 has 14 amino acids. Germline V gene lookup returns CDR1 GTSNPN and CDR2 SVGIG (reference sequence).

The chain recombines TRBV5-6 with TRBJ1-6; 8 bases align to TRBD1. Per the germline V gene, CDR1 is SGHDT and CDR2 is YYEEEE. The CDR3 is 15 amino acids. V was pared by 1 base and J by 9 bases, with 6 bases of the junction left unmatched. In DNA form, the CDR3 reads TGTGCCAGCAGCTTGTGGCGGGACAGGTCTTCACCCCTCCACTTT. Protein: CASSLWRDRSSPLHF.

The chain links TRBV19 to TRBJ2-1; 8 bases agree with TRBD1. The CDR3 is 17 residues long. The J segment lost 0 bases and the V segment lost 5 bases, leaving 9 bases of the junction unmatched. The V gene's germline CDR1 is LNHDA and CDR2 SQIVND (reference sequence). Here the CDR3 reads CASSRQGAGYSYNEQFF. Written as DNA, the CDR3 is TGTGCCAGTAGTCGGCAGGGGGCAGGGTACTCCTACAATGAGCAGTTCTTC.

Only a few counts were recorded for this clone. The CDR3 protein is CASSPGGDEGRNQPQHF. Here the CDR3 DNA reads TGTGCCAGTAGCCCCGGTGGAGATGAGGGCCGCAATCAGCCCCAGCATTTT. The chain uses TRBV19 and TRBJ1-5; D not resolved. Germline V gives CDR1 LNHDA, CDR2 SQIVND (reference sequence). Trimming stripped 6 bases from V and 2 bases from J, with 20 bases between. This CDR3 has 17 residues. The full variable domain, in which reference TRBV19 and TRBJ1-5 provide the parts outside the CDR3, is DGGITQSPKYLFRKEGQNVTLSCEQNLNHDAMYWYRQDPGQGLRLIYYSQIVNDFQKGDIAEGYSVSREKKESFPLTVTSAQKNPTAFYLCASSPGGDEGRNQPQHFGDGTRLSIL.

The chain is built from TRBV4-1 and TRBJ2-1; D is perhaps TRBD1 or TRBD2 (5 bases each). The germline V gene encodes CDR1 MGHRA and CDR2 YSYEKL. Trimming removed 1 base at V and 3 bases at J, with 13 bases between. The CDR3 is 16 amino acids. In nucleotides, the CDR3 is TGCGCCAGCAGCCAAGCCCCCCCTGGGGGCTACAATGAGCAGTTCTTC. Translating gives CASSQAPPGGYNEQFF.

The V call is TRBV7-2, the J call TRBJ2-4; 9 nucleotides match TRBD2. Germline V gene data show CDR1 as SGHTA and CDR2 as FQGNSA. CDR3 length: 17 residues. Losses at the gene ends were 5 bases for V and 2 bases for J; bases not matched to a gene: 10. In DNA, the CDR3 is TGTGCCAGCAGCCCCAGAGTAGCGGGGGTTTCCAAAAACATTCAGTACTTC. Protein sequence: CASSPRVAGVSKNIQYF.

The chain links TRBV27 to TRBJ2-1; D gene uncertain. The CDR3 sequence is 15 residues long. Germline V gene data show CDR1 as MNHEY and CDR2 as SMNVEV (reference sequence). V was shortened by 2 bases and J by 8 bases, with 16 bases between the two germline ends. In DNA, the CDR3 is TGTGCCAGCAGTTTAAAGTTGACCCCCTCCGATGAGCAGTTCTTC. This sequence encodes CASSLKLTPSDEQFF.

The gene calls are TRBV19 and TRBJ2-7; the D call may be TRBD1 or TRBD2 (5 bases each). The germline CDR1 and CDR2 sequences are LNHDA and SQIVND (reference sequence). The germline V and J ends were trimmed by 6 bases and 3 bases, with 9 bases remaining between them. The CDR3 runs 12 residues. The CDR3 region is CASRTADYEQYF. CDR3 in DNA: TGTGCCAGTAGGACAGCGGACTACGAGCAGTACTTC.

This clone was recorded only once. The J gene is TRBJ1-1, the V gene TRBV18; tentatively, D is TRBD1 (5 bases). The CDR3 length is 14 residues. Between the trimmed V and J ends, which lost 6 bases and 1 base, there was a span of 12 bases. From germline, CDR1 is KGHSH and CDR2 LQKENI. The CDR3 protein is CASSPRGENTEAFF. The CDR3 DNA reads as TGTGCCAGCTCCCCTCGGGGGGAGAACACTGAAGCTTTCTTT.

The rearrangement uses TRBV11-3 and TRBJ2-1, with D possibly being TRBD2 (6 bases). CDR3 size: 15 residues. Germline CDR1 reads SGHNT; CDR2 reads YENEEA. The V and J ends lost 5 bases and 7 bases respectively, with 18 bases between them. CDR3 nucleotide sequence: TGTGCCAGCAGCGCCAGGGACTCCGACGGAAATGAGCAGTTCTTC. It codes for CASSARDSDGNEQFF.

In this sample, this clone turned up a few times. The chain carries TRBV7-2 and TRBJ2-5; TRBD1 aligns across 12 bases. The CDR3 is 17 residues long. Trimming took 4 bases from V and 4 from J; bases not matched to a gene: 10. CDR1 SGHTA and CDR2 FQGNSA come from the germline V gene. Here the CDR3 reads CASSSRGQGAQGETQYF. The CDR3 DNA sequence: TGTGCCAGCAGCTCACGGGGACAGGGGGCGCAAGGAGAGACCCAGTACTTC.

The chain carries TRBV6-5 and TRBJ2-2; TRBD1 agrees at 7 bases. Germline-derived CDR1 and CDR2 are MNHEY and SVGAGI. This CDR3 contains 13 residues. V shed 6 bases, J shed 7 bases, and the junction held 5 bases outside the gene matches. For the CDR3, the DNA is TGTGCCAGCAGAAAACAGGGGCGCGGGGAGCTGTTTTTT. Its translation is CASRKQGRGELFF.

This clone appeared once. This chain uses TRBV25-1 with TRBJ1-5; unclear D gene. The CDR3 spans 15 residues. Trimming left V 8 bases short and J 3 bases short, with 17 bases between. Germline CDR1 and CDR2: MGHDK and SYGVNS. CDR3: CASGRAKGPNQPQHF. CDR3 nucleotide sequence: TGTGCCAGCGGACGGGCTAAAGGGCCCAATCAGCCCCAGCATTTT.

There are a few counts of this clone. The chain uses TRBV2 and TRBJ1-2; 8 bases agree with TRBD1. The V and J ends lost 6 bases and 4 bases, in that order; junction bases with no gene match: 7. The germline V gene encodes CDR1 SNHLY and CDR2 FYNNEI. The CDR3 is 14 residues long. CDR3 bases: TGTGCCAGCAGCGACAGGGGATTCTTCTATGGCTACACCTTC. Translation: CASSDRGFFYGYTF.